These 9 T cell receptor beta chains were sequenced from one sample in a study of blood T cell repertoires in COVID-19. Measured with immunoSEQ multiplex PCR; TCRdb has only the in-frame clones, and not every one. The data hold nearly 200,000 clones, with roughly 81% observed a single time. Sequencing used peripheral blood. Source of these receptors: a woman in her seventies with active or convalescent COVID-19.

V and J are TRBV6-6 and TRBJ1-5, with D tentatively TRBD1 (5 bases). The V and J ends lost 7 bases and 2 bases respectively, with 15 bases between them. The germline V gene has CDR1 MNHNY and CDR2 SVGAGI (reference sequence). The CDR3 extends over 15 amino acids. CDR3 nucleotide sequence: TGTGCCAGCACCCACTCGTGGGGGGGCAATCAGCCCCAGCATTTT. Its protein product is CASTHSWGGNQPQHF.

This clone was seen a handful of times. This sequence joins TRBV3-1 (or the pseudogene TRBV3-2) and TRBJ1-6; D not resolved. CDR1 and CDR2 (germline): LGHDT, YNNKEL (reference sequence). The CDR3 extends over 13 amino acids. The V gene lost 1 base and the J gene lost 7 bases, with 5 bases spanning the gap. The CDR3 sequence is CASSQAKNSPLHF. The CDR3 bases are TGTGCCAGCAGCCAAGCCAAAAATTCACCCCTCCACTTT.

This clone was detected a few times. This chain uses TRBV5-1 with TRBJ1-2, with 8 nucleotides matching TRBD1. Germline CDR1 reads SGHRS; CDR2 reads YFSETQ. With V trimmed by 5 bases and J by 3 bases, 9 bases remained unmatched. There are 15 residues in the CDR3. In nucleotides, the CDR3 is TGCGCCAGCAGATTCGCAGGGGGCGGATACTATGGCTACACCTTC. Translating gives CASRFAGGGYYGYTF.

V usage is TRBV9 and J usage is TRBJ2-2, with D possibly matching TRBD1 (5 bases). CDR3 length: 15 residues. Per germline, CDR1 SGDLS and CDR2 YYNGEE. The V end was cut by 1 base, the J end by 5 bases, with 12 bases between. CDR3: CASSVNLGVTGELFF. In DNA, the CDR3 is TGTGCCAGCAGCGTAAACTTAGGGGTGACCGGGGAGCTGTTTTTT.

This chain links TRBV29-1 with TRBJ2-3, with 7 bases lining up with TRBD1. The CDR3 consists of 14 residues. The V gene end was trimmed by 5 bases and the J gene end by 7 bases; junction bases not matched to a gene: 12. The germline gives CDR1 SQVTM, CDR2 ANQGSEA. As DNA, the CDR3 is TGCAGCGTTTTGACAGGGAGCCCCTATAATACGCAGTATTTT. It is translated as CSVLTGSPYNTQYF.

In its sample, this clone was seen once. The V gene is TRBV19, the J gene TRBJ2-3; 7 bases map to TRBD2. V was pared by 6 bases and J by 4 bases, with 13 bases of the junction left unmatched. This CDR3 comprises 16 residues. Germline loops: CDR1 LNHDA, CDR2 SQIVND (reference sequence). CDR3: CASRDQAGSVSDTQYF. The DNA for the CDR3 is TGTGCCAGTAGGGACCAAGCGGGAAGTGTGTCAGATACGCAGTATTTT. The full variable domain, rest sourced from reference TRBV19 and TRBJ2-3, is DGGITQSPKYLFRKEGQNVTLSCEQNLNHDAMYWYRQDPGQGLRLIYYSQIVNDFQKGDIAEGYSVSREKKESFPLTVTSAQKNPTAFYLCASRDQAGSVSDTQYFGPGTRLTVL.

This clone was found many times. The chain carries TRBV20-1 and TRBJ1-6, with 7 nucleotides matching TRBD1. The CDR3 is 15 amino acids. The germline gives CDR1 DFQATT, CDR2 SNEGSKA (reference sequence). V lost 3 bases and J lost 9; bases outside the gene matches: 11. CDR3 loop: CSASPGGRTGSPLHF. The CDR3 region has the DNA TGCAGTGCTAGTCCAGGGGGGAGGACTGGTTCACCCCTCCACTTT.

This chain links TRBV6-5 with TRBJ2-7; D is undetermined. Germline V gives CDR1 MNHEY, CDR2 SVGAGI. The CDR3 totals 14 residues. Trimming took off 0 bases at V and 3 bases at J, with 9 bases between the two ends. The CDR3 protein is CASSYSGFYYEQYF. Written as DNA, the CDR3 is TGTGCCAGCAGTTACTCTGGCTTTTACTACGAGCAGTACTTC.

The chain couples TRBV11-1 to TRBJ2-1, with TRBD2 identical over 15 bases. The CDR3 has 15 amino acids. Germline CDR1 reads SGHAT; CDR2 reads FQDESV (reference sequence). Losses at the gene ends were 5 bases for V and 7 bases for J; bases not matched to a gene: 3. CDR3 sequence: CASSRGLAGGNEQFF. CDR3 nucleotide sequence: TGTGCCAGCAGCAGGGGACTAGCGGGAGGAAATGAGCAGTTCTTC.